This T cell receptor (beta chain) was documented in a study of cytomegalovirus exposure and HLA in healthy donors. Study overall: Later, an analysis reported that the approximately 120 validation repertoires had used the same platform as the 500 to 800 first-cohort repertoires.

Clones were read by immunoSEQ multiplex PCR, and TCRdb kept only the in-frame ones, dropping some. The table has under 250,000 clones, 85% to 90% seen once. Germline CDR1 is ENHRY and CDR2 is SYGVKD. This CDR3 has 13 amino acids. J gave up 3 bases and V 6 bases, and 5 bases lay outside the gene matches. Overall study findings and caveats: CMV antigen specificity was confirmed in vitro for three CMV-associated chains.

Regarding this clone: The target antigen is unknown.

The TCR was taken from a man in his late teens or twenties in good health and CMV-seronegative. Sequencing used PBMCs. V is TRBV10-3 and J is TRBJ2-7, with 7 bases lining up with TRBD2. CDR3 nucleotides: TGTGCCATCAGGGGACTACTGAACTACGAGCAGTACTTC. Residues: CAIRGLLNYEQYF.